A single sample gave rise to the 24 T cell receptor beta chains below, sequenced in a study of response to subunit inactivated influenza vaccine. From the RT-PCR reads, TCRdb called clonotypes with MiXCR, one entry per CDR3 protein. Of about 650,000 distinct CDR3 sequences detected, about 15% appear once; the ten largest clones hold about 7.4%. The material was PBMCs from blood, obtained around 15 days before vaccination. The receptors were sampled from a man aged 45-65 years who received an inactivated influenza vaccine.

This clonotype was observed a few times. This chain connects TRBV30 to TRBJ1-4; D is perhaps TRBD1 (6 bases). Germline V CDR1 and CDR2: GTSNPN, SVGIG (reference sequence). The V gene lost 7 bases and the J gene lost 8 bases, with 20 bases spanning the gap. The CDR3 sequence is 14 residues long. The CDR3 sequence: CAYGQKVWVEKLFF. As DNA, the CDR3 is TGTGCCTACGGACAGAAAGTGTGGGTGGAAAAACTGTTTTTT.

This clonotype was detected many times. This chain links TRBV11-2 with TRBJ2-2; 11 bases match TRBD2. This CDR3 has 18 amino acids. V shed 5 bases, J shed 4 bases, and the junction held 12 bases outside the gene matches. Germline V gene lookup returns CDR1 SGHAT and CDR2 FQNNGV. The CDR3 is CASSPFLTSGSLTGELFF. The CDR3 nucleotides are TGTGCCAGCAGCCCTTTCTTAACTAGCGGGAGCCTCACCGGGGAGCTGTTTTTT.

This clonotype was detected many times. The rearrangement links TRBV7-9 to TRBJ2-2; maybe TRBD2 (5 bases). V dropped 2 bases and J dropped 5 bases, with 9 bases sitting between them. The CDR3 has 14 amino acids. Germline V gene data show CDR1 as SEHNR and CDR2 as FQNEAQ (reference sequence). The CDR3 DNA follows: TGTGCCAGCAGCTTATTCCGGGAAACCGGGGAGCTGTTTTTT. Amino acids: CASSLFRETGELFF.

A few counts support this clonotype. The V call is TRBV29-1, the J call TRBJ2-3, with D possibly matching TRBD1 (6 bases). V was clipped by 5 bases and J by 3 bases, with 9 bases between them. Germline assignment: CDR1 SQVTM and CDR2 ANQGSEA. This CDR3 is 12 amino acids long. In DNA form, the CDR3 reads TGCAGCGTTCGACAGGCTACAGATACGCAGTATTTT. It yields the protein CSVRQATDTQYF.

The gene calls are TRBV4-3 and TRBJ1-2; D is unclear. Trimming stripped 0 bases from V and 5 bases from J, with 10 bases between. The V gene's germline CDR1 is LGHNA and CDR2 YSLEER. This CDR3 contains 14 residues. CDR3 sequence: CASSQDKALYGYTF. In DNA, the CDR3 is TGCGCCAGCAGCCAAGATAAAGCCTTATATGGCTACACCTTC.

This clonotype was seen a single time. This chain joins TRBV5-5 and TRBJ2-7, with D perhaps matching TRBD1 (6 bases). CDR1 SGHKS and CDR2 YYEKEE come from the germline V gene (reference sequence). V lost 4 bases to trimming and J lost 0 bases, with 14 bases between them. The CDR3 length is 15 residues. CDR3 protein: CASSHPTGSSYEQYF. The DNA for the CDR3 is TGTGCCAGCAGCCATCCGACAGGAAGCTCCTACGAGCAGTACTTC.

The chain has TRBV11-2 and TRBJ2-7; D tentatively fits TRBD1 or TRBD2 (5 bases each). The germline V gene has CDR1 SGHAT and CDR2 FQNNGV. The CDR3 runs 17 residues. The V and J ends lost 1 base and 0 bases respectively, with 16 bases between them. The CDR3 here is CASSLAKGRLSSYEQYF. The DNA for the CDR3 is TGTGCCAGCAGCTTAGCAAAGGGACGGCTTAGCTCCTACGAGCAGTACTTC.

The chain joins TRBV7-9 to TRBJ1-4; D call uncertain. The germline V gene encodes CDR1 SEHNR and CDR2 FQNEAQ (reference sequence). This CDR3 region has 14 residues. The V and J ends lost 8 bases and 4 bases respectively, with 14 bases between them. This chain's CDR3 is CASAKLGNNEKLFF. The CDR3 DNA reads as TGTGCCAGCGCTAAGTTGGGGAATAATGAAAAACTGTTTTTT. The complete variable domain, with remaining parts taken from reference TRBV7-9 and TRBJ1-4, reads DTGVSQNPRHKITKRGQNVTFRCDPISEHNRLYWYRQTLGQGPEFLTYFQNEAQLEKSRLLSDRFSAERPKGSFSTLEIQRTEQGDSAMYLCASAKLGNNEKLFFGSGTQLSVL.

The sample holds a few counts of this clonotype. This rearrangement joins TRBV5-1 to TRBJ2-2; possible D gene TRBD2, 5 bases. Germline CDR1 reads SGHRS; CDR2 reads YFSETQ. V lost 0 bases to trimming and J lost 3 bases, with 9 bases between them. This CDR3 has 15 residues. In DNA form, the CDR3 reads TGCGCCAGCAGCTTGGGAGCGGTGGACACCGGGGAGCTGTTTTTT. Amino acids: CASSLGAVDTGELFF.

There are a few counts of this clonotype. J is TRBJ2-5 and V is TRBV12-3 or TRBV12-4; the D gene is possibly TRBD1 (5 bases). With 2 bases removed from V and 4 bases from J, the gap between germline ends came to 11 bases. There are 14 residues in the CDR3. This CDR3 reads CASSLRWTSETQYF. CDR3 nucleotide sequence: TGTGCCAGCAGTTTAAGGTGGACATCAGAGACCCAGTACTTC.

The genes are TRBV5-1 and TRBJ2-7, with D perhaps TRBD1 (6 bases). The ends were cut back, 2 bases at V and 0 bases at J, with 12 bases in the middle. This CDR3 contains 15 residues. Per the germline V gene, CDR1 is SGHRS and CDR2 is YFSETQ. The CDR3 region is CASSFGQGTSYEQYF. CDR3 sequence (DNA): TGCGCCAGCAGCTTCGGGCAGGGGACCTCCTACGAGCAGTACTTC.

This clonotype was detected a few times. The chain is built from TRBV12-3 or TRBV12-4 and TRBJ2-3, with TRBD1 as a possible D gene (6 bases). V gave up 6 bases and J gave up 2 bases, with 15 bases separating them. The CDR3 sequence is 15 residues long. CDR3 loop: CASSRRDTFTDTQYF. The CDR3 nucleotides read TGTGCCAGCAGCCGCCGGGACACCTTCACAGATACGCAGTATTTT.

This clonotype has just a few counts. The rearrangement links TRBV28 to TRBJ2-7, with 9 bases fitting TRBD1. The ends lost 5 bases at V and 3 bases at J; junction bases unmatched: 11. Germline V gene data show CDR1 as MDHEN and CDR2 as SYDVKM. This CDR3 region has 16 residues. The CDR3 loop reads CASSPSTGTGNYEQYF. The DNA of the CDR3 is TGTGCCAGCAGTCCCTCAACCGGGACAGGGAACTACGAGCAGTACTTC.

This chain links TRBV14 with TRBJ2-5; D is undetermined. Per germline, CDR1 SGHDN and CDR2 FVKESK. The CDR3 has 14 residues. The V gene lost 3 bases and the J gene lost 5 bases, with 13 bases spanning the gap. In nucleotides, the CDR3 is TGTGCCAGCAGCCATCCATCCCTAGGGGAGACCCAGTACTTC. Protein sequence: CASSHPSLGETQYF.

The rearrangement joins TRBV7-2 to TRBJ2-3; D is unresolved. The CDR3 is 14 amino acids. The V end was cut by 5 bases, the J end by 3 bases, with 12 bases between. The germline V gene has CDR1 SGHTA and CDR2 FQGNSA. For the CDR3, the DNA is TGTGCCAGCAGCCCGGTGGGAAGAACAGATACGCAGTATTTT. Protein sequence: CASSPVGRTDTQYF.

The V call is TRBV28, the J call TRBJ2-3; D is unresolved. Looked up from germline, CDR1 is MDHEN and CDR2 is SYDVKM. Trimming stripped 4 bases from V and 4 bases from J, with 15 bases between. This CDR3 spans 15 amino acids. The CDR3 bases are TGTGCCAGCAGTTCCCTCGTGGGAACGGCAGATACGCAGTATTTT. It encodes CASSSLVGTADTQYF.

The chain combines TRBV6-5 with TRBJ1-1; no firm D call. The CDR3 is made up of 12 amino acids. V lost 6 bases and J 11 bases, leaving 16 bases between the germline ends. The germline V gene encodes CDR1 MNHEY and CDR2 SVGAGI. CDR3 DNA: TGTGCCAGCAGGCCCGGAAGAGGGAACGCTTTCTTT. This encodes CASRPGRGNAFF.

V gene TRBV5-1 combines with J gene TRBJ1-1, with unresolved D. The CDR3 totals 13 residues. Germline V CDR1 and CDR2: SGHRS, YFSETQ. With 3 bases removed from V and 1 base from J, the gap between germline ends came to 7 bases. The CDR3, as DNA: TGCGCCAGCAGCTCTATTCCGAACACTGAAGCTTTCTTT. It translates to CASSSIPNTEAFF.

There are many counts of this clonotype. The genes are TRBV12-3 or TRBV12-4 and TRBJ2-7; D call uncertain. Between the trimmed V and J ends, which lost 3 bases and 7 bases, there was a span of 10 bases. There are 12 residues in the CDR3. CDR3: CASSFILLEQYF. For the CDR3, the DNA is TGTGCCAGCAGTTTTATCTTGCTAGAGCAGTACTTC.

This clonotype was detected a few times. The CDR3 protein is CASSSPGGIAYNEQFF. The CDR3 coding sequence is TGTGCCAGCAGCTCTCCGGGTGGGATCGCCTACAATGAGCAGTTCTTC. The V gene is TRBV7-9, the J gene TRBJ2-1; D gene ambiguous. The CDR3 totals 16 residues. Germline V gives CDR1 SEHNR, CDR2 FQNEAQ (reference sequence). Trimming left V 4 bases short and J 2 bases short, with 15 bases between.

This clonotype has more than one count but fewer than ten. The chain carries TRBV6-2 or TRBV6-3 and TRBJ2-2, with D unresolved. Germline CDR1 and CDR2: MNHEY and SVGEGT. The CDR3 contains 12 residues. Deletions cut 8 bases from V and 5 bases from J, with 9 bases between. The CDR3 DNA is TGTGCCAGCCTCCGGAGTACCGGGGAGCTGTTTTTT. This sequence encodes CASLRSTGELFF.

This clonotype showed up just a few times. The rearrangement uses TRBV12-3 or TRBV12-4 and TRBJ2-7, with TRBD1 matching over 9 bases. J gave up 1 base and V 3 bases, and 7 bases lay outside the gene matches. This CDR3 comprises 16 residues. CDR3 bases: TGTGCCAGCAGTTTCAACTTTGGGACAGGGTCCTACGAGCAGTACTTC. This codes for CASSFNFGTGSYEQYF.

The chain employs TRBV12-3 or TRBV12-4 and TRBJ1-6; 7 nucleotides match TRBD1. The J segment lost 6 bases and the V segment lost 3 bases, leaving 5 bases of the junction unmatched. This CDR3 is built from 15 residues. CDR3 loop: CASSFAQGVNSPLHF. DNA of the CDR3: TGTGCCAGCAGTTTTGCCCAGGGGGTTAATTCACCCCTCCACTTT.

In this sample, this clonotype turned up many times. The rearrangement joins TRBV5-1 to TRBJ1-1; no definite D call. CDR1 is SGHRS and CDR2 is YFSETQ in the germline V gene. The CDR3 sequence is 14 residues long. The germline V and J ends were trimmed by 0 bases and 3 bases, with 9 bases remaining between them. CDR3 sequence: CASSLVSWDTEAFF. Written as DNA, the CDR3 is TGCGCCAGCAGCTTGGTTTCCTGGGACACTGAAGCTTTCTTT.